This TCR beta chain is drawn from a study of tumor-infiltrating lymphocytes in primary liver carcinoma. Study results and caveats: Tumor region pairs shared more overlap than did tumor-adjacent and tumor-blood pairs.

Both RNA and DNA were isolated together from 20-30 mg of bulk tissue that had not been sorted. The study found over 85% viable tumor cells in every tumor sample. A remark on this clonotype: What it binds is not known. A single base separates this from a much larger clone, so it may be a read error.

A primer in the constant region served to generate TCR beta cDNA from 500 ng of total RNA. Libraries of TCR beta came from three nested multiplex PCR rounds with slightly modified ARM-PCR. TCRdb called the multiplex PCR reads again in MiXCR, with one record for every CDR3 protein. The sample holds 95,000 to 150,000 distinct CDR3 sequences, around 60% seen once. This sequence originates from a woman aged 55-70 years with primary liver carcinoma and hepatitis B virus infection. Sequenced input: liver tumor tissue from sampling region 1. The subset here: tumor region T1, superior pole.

CDR3 loop: CARSQAGARTDTQYF. CDR3 sequence (DNA): TGCGCCAGGAGCCAAGCGGGAGCGCGCACAGATACGCAGTATTTT. V gene TRBV4-1 combines with J gene TRBJ2-3; TRBD2 aligns across 8 bases. The CDR3 length is 15 residues. Germline lookup yields CDR1 MGHRA and CDR2 YSYEKL.